Here is one T cell receptor (beta chain) with its context. Its antigen is not known. Clones were sequenced by immunoSEQ multiplex PCR, and TCRdb holds only the in-frame ones, with some missing. This sample has 120,000 or so clones; 85% to 90% occur once, and the top ten carry more than 1.4%. Donors came from a validation cohort of about 110 subjects, distinct from the first 666-subject cohort. The germline gives CDR1 LGHNA, CDR2 YNFKEQ. The CDR3 runs 13 residues. V dropped 6 bases and J dropped 6; count of bases not matched to a gene: 8. The sample is drawn from a study of cytomegalovirus exposure and HLA in healthy donors. Whole-study findings and limits: Researchers catalogued 150 or so TCR beta chains as cytomegalovirus-associated. Most TCR sequences showed up rarely, but some public TCRs showed up in many donors.

The material sequenced was PBMCs. The sequence was obtained from a woman aged 25-40 years in good health and CMV-seropositive. The V call is TRBV4-2, the J call TRBJ2-7, with 7 positions matching TRBD1. Written as DNA, the CDR3 is TGTGCCAGCAGAAGGGACAGCACGTCCGAGCAGTACTTC. It specifies CASRRDSTSEQYF.